Here is one T cell receptor (beta chain) with its context. The data belong to a study of blood T cell repertoires in COVID-19. Study background: Italy, Spain and the United States were the sources of the convalescent and acute COVID-19 samples.

Trimming cost V 5 bases and J 6 bases; bases outside gene matches: 3. The CDR3 loop spans 14 amino acids. The germline V gene encodes CDR1 SGHVS and CDR2 FQNEAQ. Source study methods: The assay estimated nucleated cells by amplifying reference gene primers. TCRdb's copy holds only in-frame clones and misses some; the assay was immunoSEQ multiplex PCR. V and J calls and clone size are those listed in that table; D and trimming were worked out from the DNA. The sample comprises around 120,000 clones, 90% of which are singletons, and 4% to 5% rests with the top ten. The receptor comes from a man aged 60-69 years with COVID-19, enrolled during active disease. The chain is built from TRBV7-8 and TRBJ1-4; 10 nucleotides agree with TRBD1. Input material: peripheral blood. The CDR3 DNA reads as TGTGCCAGCAGCCCGGGACAGGGGTATGAAAAACTGTTTTTT. This codes for CASSPGQGYEKLFF.